This TCR beta chain came from a study of regulatory T cells in long-lasting Graves disease. Study-level information: The study enrolled newly diagnosed Graves' patients on antithyroid drugs under 3 months.

Library construction for TCR beta used iRepertoire HTBI primers and Arm-PCR of CDR3 regions. Each CDR3 protein gets one entry after TCRdb re-called the multiplex PCR reads with MiXCR. Of approximately 560,000 distinct CDR3 sequences in the sample, about 16% were seen once. Time point of the sample: newly diagnosed GD, antithyroid drugs for less than 3 months. Researchers made the TCR library from RNA that was extracted from PBMCs. Patients came through an endocrinology department, and that department was in Xi'an, China. A blood draw put about 9.9 milliliters of peripheral blood into EDTA tubes. This clonotype was observed a few times. The junction does not match germline at one end; this may be a read error. Another study also made use of these data, one on T cells in Graves' hyperthyroidism and ophthalmopathy.

The sequenced sample was peripheral blood mononuclear cells (PBMCs), obtained at new diagnosis, from a patient treated with antithyroid drugs. The TCR sequence derives from a man aged 18 to 29 with Graves disease.

Here the CDR3 reads CASSLVAGASYNEQLF. In DNA form, the CDR3 reads TGCGCCAGCAGCTTGGTGGCGGGAGCCTCCTACAATGAGCAGCTCTTC. The rearrangement joins TRBV5-1 to TRBJ2-1; TRBD2 matches at 7 bases. From germline, CDR1 is SGHRS and CDR2 YFSETQ. The CDR3 is made up of 16 amino acids. Together with reference TRBV5-1 and TRBJ2-1, the CDR3 gives the full variable domain: KAGVTQTPRYLIKTRGQQVTLSCSPISGHRSVSWYQQTPGQGLQFLFEYFSETQRNKGNFPGRFSGRQFSNSRSEMNVSTLELGDSALYLCASSLVAGASYNEQLFGPGTRLTVL.